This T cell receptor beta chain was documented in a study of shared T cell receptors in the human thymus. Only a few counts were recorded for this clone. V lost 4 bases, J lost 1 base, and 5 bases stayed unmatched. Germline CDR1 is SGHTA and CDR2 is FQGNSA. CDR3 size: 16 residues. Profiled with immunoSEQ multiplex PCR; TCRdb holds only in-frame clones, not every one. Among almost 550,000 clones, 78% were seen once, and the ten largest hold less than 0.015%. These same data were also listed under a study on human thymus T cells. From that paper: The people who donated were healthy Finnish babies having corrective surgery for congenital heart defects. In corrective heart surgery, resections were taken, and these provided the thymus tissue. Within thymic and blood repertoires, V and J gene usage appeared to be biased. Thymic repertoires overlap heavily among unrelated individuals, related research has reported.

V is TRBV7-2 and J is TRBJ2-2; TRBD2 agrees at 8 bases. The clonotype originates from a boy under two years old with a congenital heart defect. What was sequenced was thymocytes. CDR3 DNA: TGTGCCAGCAGCTCGGGGGGGGAGATGAACACCGGGGAGCTGTTTTTT. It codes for CASSSGGEMNTGELFF.